A single sample gave rise to the 29 T cell receptor beta chains below, sequenced in a study of shared clonotypes between healthy human individuals (dated by TCRdb to about 2020). The library was produced with the immunoSEQ multiplex PCR assay. Sourced from immuneACCESS, this table was stored by TCRdb with only in-frame sequences that have V and J called. A share of the clones is absent; for the studies checked, an unresolved V gene accounts for under half, and the remainder has no known explanation. The sample table records approximately 2.5 million clones; more than 85% of these occur just once. The biggest ten clones account for 0.36% of the sample. Sequenced input: naive CD4+ T cells from PBMCs. The cell subset or site label corresponds to: CD45RA+ positively selected. The origin of the receptors is a man between 18 and 29 years old in good health. Some clones in this sample may be carry-over from other donors' samples.

The count of this clone is one. The sample carries other DNA sequences with the same CDR3. This chain links TRBV28 with TRBJ2-7; TRBD1 agrees at 8 bases. Trimming took 5 bases from V and 2 from J; bases not matched to a gene: 5. Germline lookup yields CDR1 MDHEN and CDR2 SYDVKM. The CDR3 is made up of 14 amino acids. The CDR3 reads CASSPGQGAYEQYF. The CDR3 bases are TGTGCCAGCAGTCCAGGACAGGGAGCCTACGAGCAGTACTTC. The full variable domain, in which reference TRBV28 and TRBJ2-7 provide the parts outside the CDR3, is DVKVTQSSRYLVKRTGEKVFLECVQDMDHENMFWYRQDPGLGLRLIYFSYDVKMKEKGDIPEGYSVSREKKERFSLILESASTNQTSMYLCASSPGQGAYEQYFGPGTRLTVT.

The chain is built from TRBV5-6 and TRBJ1-2; D is perhaps TRBD1 (6 bases). The CDR3 is 18 amino acids. In germline, CDR1 is SGHDT, CDR2 YYEEEE. V dropped 0 bases and J dropped 1 base, with 19 bases sitting between them. The CDR3 region is CASSLAGAGALINYGYTF. CDR3 DNA: TGTGCCAGCAGCTTGGCAGGCGCAGGGGCCCTTATTAACTATGGCTACACCTTC.

This chain uses TRBV2 with TRBJ2-1; 12 bases map to TRBD2. This CDR3 is built from 15 residues. From germline, CDR1 is SNHLY and CDR2 FYNNEI. The junction had 8 bases not matched to a gene; V was cut back by 5 bases and J by 9 bases. CDR3 region: CASSRLAGELSEQFF. The CDR3, as DNA: TGTGCCAGCAGTCGACTAGCGGGGGAGCTTAGTGAGCAGTTCTTC.

This rearrangement joins TRBV5-1 to TRBJ2-3; D call uncertain. The CDR3 has 15 amino acids. Germline CDR1 reads SGHRS; CDR2 reads YFSETQ. V lost 0 bases and J lost 0, with 8 bases in between. CDR3: CASSLAMGSTDTQYF. The CDR3 DNA reads as TGCGCCAGCAGCTTGGCCATGGGGAGCACAGATACGCAGTATTTT.

This rearrangement joins TRBV6-6 to TRBJ1-1, with D possibly matching TRBD1 (6 bases). This CDR3 is built from 15 residues. Germline lookup yields CDR1 MNHNY and CDR2 SVGAGI (reference sequence). Trimming left V 3 bases short and J 1 base short, with 12 bases between. CDR3 in amino acids: CASSYTPTGNTEAFF. The CDR3 DNA sequence: TGTGCCAGCAGTTATACCCCGACAGGGAACACTGAAGCTTTCTTT.

This clone came up once. This chain joins TRBV28 and TRBJ1-1; D is ambiguous. The CDR3 contains 13 residues. Germline V CDR1 and CDR2: MDHEN, SYDVKM. The V gene lost 2 bases and the J gene lost 6 bases, with 10 bases spanning the gap. The CDR3 sequence is CASSLRFRPEAFF. Written as DNA, the CDR3 is TGTGCCAGCAGTTTAAGGTTCAGACCTGAAGCTTTCTTT.

A remark on this clone: The sample has other DNA sequences that encode this CDR3 too. The gene calls are TRBV6-1 and TRBJ1-1; a possible D gene is TRBD1 (5 bases). This CDR3 comprises 11 residues. The ends were cut back, 9 bases at V and 5 bases at J, with 10 bases in the middle. Germline values: CDR1 MNHNS, CDR2 SASEGT. The CDR3 region has the DNA TGTGCCAGTAAGCGGACAACTGAAGCTTTCTTT. This codes for CASKRTTEAFF.

The V gene is TRBV7-3, the J gene TRBJ1-6; 9 bases are shared with TRBD1. CDR1 and CDR2 from the germline V gene are SGHTA and FQGTGA. V lost 5 bases to trimming and J lost 9 bases; unmatched junction nucleotides: 8. The CDR3 runs 15 residues. The CDR3 spells CASSASGTGSSPLHF. CDR3 nucleotide sequence: TGTGCCAGCAGCGCCTCCGGGACAGGGAGTTCACCCCTCCACTTT.

This clone was detected once. The rearrangement links TRBV11-2 to TRBJ1-4; no definite D call. Germline V gene sequence: CDR1 SGHAT, CDR2 FQNNGV. V was shortened by 0 bases and J by 8 bases, with 13 bases between the two germline ends. The CDR3 spans 15 residues. The CDR3 loop reads CASSLDGGSGEKLFF. CDR3 in DNA: TGTGCCAGCAGCTTAGATGGTGGGAGTGGGGAAAAACTGTTTTTT.

This chain links TRBV14 with TRBJ1-4; TRBD1 matches at 11 bases. The CDR3 is 17 amino acids. V dropped 5 bases and J dropped 8; count of bases not matched to a gene: 13. Germline V gene data show CDR1 as SGHDN and CDR2 as FVKESK. DNA for the CDR3: TGTGCCAGCAGCTCCCGGACAGGGGGCCACCCGGGGGAAAAACTGTTTTTT. Protein sequence: CASSSRTGGHPGEKLFF. The full variable domain, completed using reference TRBV14 and TRBJ1-4, is EAGVTQFPSHSVIEKGQTVTLRCDPISGHDNLYWYRRVMGKEIKFLLHFVKESKQDESGMPNNRFLAERTGGTYSTLKVQPAELEDSGVYFCASSSRTGGHPGEKLFFGSGTQLSVL.

The chain combines TRBV11-3 with TRBJ2-7, with a weak D call TRBD1 (6 bases). V was pared by 1 base and J by 2 bases, with 9 bases between. CDR3 length: 14 residues. Looked up from germline, CDR1 is SGHNT and CDR2 is YENEEA. CDR3 in DNA: TGTGCCAGCAGCTTAGCCTCAGGGGCCTACGAGCAGTACTTC. Its protein is CASSLASGAYEQYF.

Only a few counts were recorded for this clone. Within the sample, other DNA sequences also encode this same CDR3. The CDR3 DNA sequence: TGTGCCAGCTCACCAGTGGGAGATCAGCCCCAGCATTTT. It codes for CASSPVGDQPQHF. The rearrangement joins TRBV18 to TRBJ1-5, with D hard to call. Germline lookup yields CDR1 KGHSH and CDR2 LQKENI. Trimming stripped 2 bases from V and 5 bases from J, with 7 bases between. CDR3 length equals 13 residues.

The chain combines TRBV6-5 with TRBJ2-3; TRBD2 might be the D (5 bases). The V gene's germline CDR1 is MNHEY and CDR2 SVGAGI. The CDR3 consists of 14 residues. V lost 5 bases to trimming and J lost 6 bases, with 15 bases between them. The CDR3, as DNA: TGTGCCAGCAGTACTAGGCGCGGAGGCGATACGCAGTATTTT. This translates into CASSTRRGGDTQYF.

CDR3: CASSFGGSNYGYTF. CDR3 nucleotides: TGTGCCAGCAGTTTCGGCGGCAGTAACTATGGCTACACCTTC. The chain carries TRBV28 and TRBJ1-2, with no clear D. The germline gives CDR1 MDHEN, CDR2 SYDVKM. The CDR3 has 14 amino acids. Trimming pared 3 bases from V and 1 base from J, leaving 9 bases between.

This clone occurred once. This chain uses TRBV13 with TRBJ2-2; TRBD2 matches 8 bases. CDR3 length equals 17 residues. Germline V gives CDR1 PRHDT, CDR2 FYEKMQ (reference sequence). V lost 4 bases and J lost 6; bases outside the gene matches: 13. In DNA, the CDR3 is TGTGCCAGCAGCTCCCGGGGTAGCGGGAATATGGCCGGGGAGCTGTTTTTT. Translated: CASSSRGSGNMAGELFF.

This clone is a singleton in its sample. The chain links TRBV4-2 to TRBJ1-5; D unclear. The V and J ends lost 4 bases and 3 bases respectively, with 4 bases between them. The CDR3 runs 12 residues. Germline V gene data show CDR1 as LGHNA and CDR2 as YNFKEQ. The CDR3 reads CASSRVNQPQHF. As DNA, the CDR3 is TGTGCCAGCAGCCGGGTCAATCAGCCCCAGCATTTT.

The chain employs TRBV2 and TRBJ1-5; D gene uncertain. The CDR3 runs 9 residues. Trimming cost V 8 bases and J 10 bases, with 6 bases left between them. Germline V CDR1 and CDR2: SNHLY, FYNNEI. The CDR3 sequence is CASVHPQHF. The CDR3 DNA is TGTGCCAGCGTGCATCCCCAGCATTTT. Full variable domain (rest looked up from reference TRBV2 and TRBJ1-5): EPEVTQTPSHQVTQMGQEVILRCVPISNHLYFYWYRQILGQKVEFLVSFYNNEISEKSEIFDDQFSVERPDGSNFTLKIRSTKLEDSAMYFCASVHPQHFGDGTRLSIL.

This clone was found once. V gene TRBV5-4 combines with J gene TRBJ2-3; D is ambiguous. The CDR3 is 15 residues long. The germline gives CDR1 SGHNT, CDR2 YYREEE (reference sequence). V lost 3 bases and J lost 2, with 13 bases in between. DNA for the CDR3: TGTGCCAGCAGCTCCGGAGTCCCCAACACAGATACGCAGTATTTT. Protein product: CASSSGVPNTDTQYF.

The genes are TRBV14 and TRBJ2-6; D remains unclear. The CDR3 runs to 16 residues. Looked up from germline, CDR1 is SGHDN and CDR2 is FVKESK. The V end lost 0 bases, the J end lost 2 bases, and 8 bases lay between the germline ends. CDR3 in DNA: TGTGCCAGCAGCCAAGAGGGCTGGGCTGGGGCCAACGTCCTGACTTTC. Translating gives CASSQEGWAGANVLTF.

The chain has TRBV10-3 and TRBJ2-3, with 9 bases identical to TRBD2. V was clipped by 2 bases and J by 1 base; unmatched bases: 4. Germline-derived CDR1 and CDR2 are ENHRY and SYGVKD. The CDR3 spans 16 residues. CDR3 nucleotide sequence: TGTGCCATCAGTGAGGGTAGGACTAGCGGCACAGATACGCAGTATTTT. Translated: CAISEGRTSGTDTQYF.

The chain recombines TRBV7-9 with TRBJ2-5; 7 positions agree with TRBD1. This CDR3 is built from 14 residues. The J segment lost 5 bases and the V segment lost 3 bases, leaving 6 bases of the junction unmatched. Germline V CDR1 and CDR2: SEHNR, FQNEAQ (reference sequence). Here the CDR3 reads CASSLDRTGETQYF. Written as DNA, the CDR3 is TGTGCCAGCAGCTTGGACAGGACCGGGGAGACCCAGTACTTC. Filled out from reference TRBV7-9 and TRBJ2-5, the complete variable domain reads DTGVSQNPRHKITKRGQNVTFRCDPISEHNRLYWYRQTLGQGPEFLTYFQNEAQLEKSRLLSDRFSAERPKGSFSTLEIQRTEQGDSAMYLCASSLDRTGETQYFGPGTRLLVL.

The CDR3 DNA sequence: TGTGCCAGCAGCTTATTTGGGGACGGCTACAATGAGCAGTTCTTC. It yields the protein CASSLFGDGYNEQFF. This sequence joins TRBV5-6 and TRBJ2-1; D is tentatively TRBD1 or TRBD2 (5 bases each). The germline V and J ends were trimmed by 2 bases and 3 bases, with 12 bases remaining between them. Per the germline V gene, CDR1 is SGHDT and CDR2 is YYEEEE. The CDR3 sequence is 15 residues long.

The chain combines TRBV7-9 with TRBJ2-3, with D possibly being TRBD1 or TRBD2 (5 bases each). Per germline, CDR1 SEHNR and CDR2 FQNEAQ (reference sequence). This CDR3 spans 16 amino acids. Between the trimmed V and J ends, which lost 5 bases and 1 base, there was a span of 16 bases. The CDR3 sequence: CASSTRDGIRTDTQYF. The CDR3 DNA is TGTGCCAGCAGCACCCGGGACGGAATTCGCACAGATACGCAGTATTTT. The whole variable domain, remainder taken from reference TRBV7-9 and TRBJ2-3, is DTGVSQNPRHKITKRGQNVTFRCDPISEHNRLYWYRQTLGQGPEFLTYFQNEAQLEKSRLLSDRFSAERPKGSFSTLEIQRTEQGDSAMYLCASSTRDGIRTDTQYFGPGTRLTVL.

CDR3 in amino acids: CASRDGPGADTQYF. CDR3 bases: TGTGCCAGCAGGGACGGACCTGGGGCAGATACGCAGTATTTT. The chain is built from TRBV6-5 and TRBJ2-3, with D unresolved. Between the trimmed V and J ends, which lost 6 bases and 4 bases, there was a span of 14 bases. Germline loops: CDR1 MNHEY, CDR2 SVGAGI. The CDR3 spans 14 residues.

V and J are TRBV5-6 and TRBJ2-1, with a possible D match to TRBD2 (5 bases). V lost 1 base and J 9 bases, leaving 14 bases between the germline ends. The germline CDR1 and CDR2 sequences are SGHDT and YYEEEE. This CDR3 contains 14 residues. The chain's CDR3 is CASSLSLALGEQFF. The CDR3 coding sequence is TGTGCCAGCAGCTTGTCCCTAGCTTTGGGTGAGCAGTTCTTC.

This chain uses TRBV30 with TRBJ1-1; D not resolved. Trimming cost V 0 bases and J 4 bases, with 9 bases left between them. Germline CDR1 GTSNPN, CDR2 SVGIG (reference sequence). The CDR3 sequence is 13 residues long. Written as DNA, the CDR3 is TGTGCCTGGAGTGTAGTGGAATCCACTGAAGCTTTCTTT. Amino acid sequence: CAWSVVESTEAFF. The full variable domain, in which reference TRBV30 and TRBJ1-1 provide the parts outside the CDR3, is SQTIHQWPATLVQPVGSPLSLECTVEGTSNPNLYWYRQAAGRGLQLLFYSVGIGQISSEVPQNLSASRPQDRQFILSSKKLLLSDSGFYLCAWSVVESTEAFFGQGTRLTVV.

The V and J genes are TRBV5-1 and TRBJ2-7, with D possibly TRBD1 on 6 matching bases. The CDR3 spans 15 residues. The V gene's germline CDR1 is SGHRS and CDR2 YFSETQ. Trimming cost V 1 base and J 0 bases, with 11 bases left between them. CDR3: CASSLRGQHSYEQYF. Written as DNA, the CDR3 is TGCGCCAGCAGCTTGAGAGGACAGCACTCCTACGAGCAGTACTTC. The whole variable domain, filled in from reference TRBV5-1 and TRBJ2-7, reads KAGVTQTPRYLIKTRGQQVTLSCSPISGHRSVSWYQQTPGQGLQFLFEYFSETQRNKGNFPGRFSGRQFSNSRSEMNVSTLELGDSALYLCASSLRGQHSYEQYFGPGTRLTVT.

The CDR3: CASSLVGGAVDEKLFF. Written as DNA, the CDR3 is TGCGCCAGCAGCTTGGTCGGGGGCGCGGTGGACGAAAAACTGTTTTTT. V and J are TRBV5-1 and TRBJ1-4, with D maybe TRBD1 (6 bases). The CDR3 sequence is 16 residues long. The ends were cut back, 0 bases at V and 8 bases at J, with 17 bases in the middle. Germline CDR1 SGHRS, CDR2 YFSETQ. The full variable domain, completed using reference TRBV5-1 and TRBJ1-4, is KAGVTQTPRYLIKTRGQQVTLSCSPISGHRSVSWYQQTPGQGLQFLFEYFSETQRNKGNFPGRFSGRQFSNSRSEMNVSTLELGDSALYLCASSLVGGAVDEKLFFGSGTQLSVL.

The rearrangement joins TRBV7-2 to TRBJ2-5; TRBD1 is a possible D gene (6 bases). The CDR3 runs to 17 residues. Germline CDR1 and CDR2: SGHTA and FQGNSA. Between the trimmed V and J ends, which lost 5 bases and 1 base, there was a span of 20 bases. The CDR3 loop is CASSTVPDSPAQETQYF. CDR3 in DNA: TGTGCCAGCAGCACCGTCCCGGACAGTCCGGCCCAAGAGACCCAGTACTTC.